The 20 T cell receptor beta chains below were found in one sample sequenced in a study of naive and memory T cell subsets. Adult healthy volunteers gave 2.5 ml peripheral blood for whole-blood RNA. Alpha and beta constant region primers primed reverse transcription for blood and skin samples. Each CDR3 protein is one row after TCRdb ran MiXCR on the 5' RACE reads. Among tens of thousands of distinct CDR3 sequences, roughly 4% were seen once, and the ten largest hold less than 9%. Every receptor here comes from a male donor in good health.

This clonotype appeared many times. The CDR3 here is CAITGRNTGELFF. CDR3 in DNA: TGTGCCATCACAGGAAGAAACACCGGGGAGCTGTTTTTT. The V gene is TRBV10-3, the J gene TRBJ2-2, with D unresolved. Deletions cut 7 bases from V and 2 bases from J, with 8 bases between. CDR1 is ENHRY and CDR2 is SYGVKD in the germline V gene. This CDR3 has 13 amino acids.

This clonotype was seen many times. This chain links TRBV9 with TRBJ2-7; a possible D gene is TRBD2 (6 bases). The CDR3 consists of 18 residues. CDR1 is SGDLS and CDR2 is YYNGEE in the germline V gene. V dropped 3 bases and J dropped 0 bases, with 22 bases sitting between them. CDR3 coding DNA: TGTGCCAGCAGCGAGGCCCCCCTGGACTATACGAGCTCCTACGAGCAGTACTTC. Protein: CASSEAPLDYTSSYEQYF.

This clonotype is medium-sized. The genes are TRBV4-3 and TRBJ1-2, with D unclear. Germline values: CDR1 LGHNA, CDR2 YSLEER. V was cut by 0 bases and J by 1 base, with 9 bases left in between. The CDR3 runs to 15 residues. In DNA form, the CDR3 reads TGCGCCAGCAGCCAAGAACTACAGAGTAACTATGGCTACACCTTC. Its protein is CASSQELQSNYGYTF.

This clonotype was found many times. V is TRBV29-1 and J is TRBJ2-5; D unclear. Germline V gives CDR1 SQVTM, CDR2 ANQGSEA. The V end lost 4 bases, the J end lost 4 bases, and 10 bases lay between the germline ends. This CDR3 comprises 12 residues. CDR3: CSVGSGLETQYF. The CDR3 DNA is TGCAGCGTTGGGTCCGGCTTAGAGACCCAGTACTTC. Full variable domain (missing parts from reference TRBV29-1 and TRBJ2-5): SAVISQKPSRDICQRGTSLTIQCQVDSQVTMMFWYRQQPGQSLTLIATANQGSEATYESGFVIDKFPISRPNLTFSTLTVSNMSPEDSSIYLCSVGSGLETQYFGPGTRLLVL.

There are many counts of this clonotype. The chain is built from TRBV11-3 and TRBJ1-2; the D is unclear. The germline CDR1 and CDR2 sequences are SGHNT and YENEEA. The ends were cut back, 3 bases at V and 0 bases at J, with 11 bases in the middle. This CDR3 is built from 15 residues. CDR3 coding DNA: TGTGCCAGCAGCTTTGCGGGTCGGACTAACTATGGCTACACCTTC. It specifies CASSFAGRTNYGYTF.

In its sample, this clonotype was seen many times. The gene calls are TRBV7-8 and TRBJ1-5, with 7 bases that match TRBD1. The junction had 7 bases not matched to a gene; V was cut back by 5 bases and J by 3 bases. This CDR3 region has 15 residues. CDR1 is SGHVS, CDR2 FQNEAQ, per germline. The DNA for the CDR3 is TGTGCCAGCAGCACCGGGACAGTAGTCAATCAGCCCCAGCATTTT. It specifies CASSTGTVVNQPQHF. Looking up the rest from reference TRBV7-8 and TRBJ1-5 gives the full variable domain: GAGVSQSPRYKVAKRGQDVALRCDPISGHVSLFWYQQALGQGPEFLTYFQNEAQLDKSGLPSDRFFAERPEGSVSTLKIQRTQQEDSAVYLCASSTGTVVNQPQHFGDGTRLSIL.

This sequence joins TRBV25-1 and TRBJ2-7; no reliable D call. The CDR3 totals 12 residues. Per germline, CDR1 MGHDK and CDR2 SYGVNS. The germline V and J ends were trimmed by 3 bases and 3 bases, with 6 bases remaining between them. For the CDR3, the DNA is TGTGCCAGCAGTGACGACAACTACGAGCAGTACTTC. Translating it yields CASSDDNYEQYF.

This clonotype was detected many times. The chain is built from TRBV5-1 and TRBJ2-2, with unresolved D. CDR1 and CDR2 (germline): SGHRS, YFSETQ. Trimming cost V 4 bases and J 3 bases, with 10 bases left between them. This CDR3 has 14 residues. The CDR3 loop is CASSGPDYTGELFF. In DNA, the CDR3 is TGCGCCAGCAGCGGCCCGGATTACACCGGGGAGCTGTTTTTT.

In this sample, this clonotype turned up many times. The V call is TRBV29-1, the J call TRBJ2-7; 8 bases map to TRBD2. The V segment lost 4 bases and the J segment 6 bases; nucleotides outside the gene matches: 8. This CDR3 is 13 amino acids long. Germline CDR1 SQVTM, CDR2 ANQGSEA. The CDR3 coding sequence is TGCAGCGTTGCACGGGGGGGGCCCCTCGAGCAGTACTTC. Residues: CSVARGGPLEQYF.

This clonotype was recorded at least ten times. The chain combines TRBV6-2 or TRBV6-3 with TRBJ1-2; TRBD1 aligns across 7 bases. The germline V gene encodes CDR1 MNHEY and CDR2 SVGEGT. The CDR3 runs 14 residues. The V segment lost 2 bases and the J segment 6 bases; nucleotides outside the gene matches: 6. CDR3 region: CASSYPTGADGYTF. The CDR3 bases are TGTGCCAGCAGTTACCCAACAGGGGCGGATGGCTACACCTTC.

The V gene is TRBV5-6, the J gene TRBJ2-3, with TRBD2 identical over 11 bases. Germline V gene data show CDR1 as SGHDT and CDR2 as YYEEEE. V trimming: 2 bases; J trimming: 9 bases; junction bases outside the gene matches: 11. The CDR3 contains 16 residues. The CDR3 protein is CASSFGVAGGLGTQYF. The CDR3 nucleotides read TGTGCCAGCAGCTTCGGGGTAGCGGGGGGGCTGGGGACGCAGTATTTT.

This clonotype was picked up many times. V gene TRBV18 combines with J gene TRBJ2-1; 7 nucleotides line up with TRBD1. V lost 0 bases to trimming and J lost 7 bases; unmatched junction nucleotides: 3. Germline CDR1 is KGHSH and CDR2 is LQKENI. The length of the CDR3 is 14 residues. CDR3 sequence reads: CASSPPPGGNEQFF. The CDR3 region has the DNA TGTGCCAGCTCACCACCGCCAGGGGGAAATGAGCAGTTCTTC. The full variable domain, in which reference TRBV18 and TRBJ2-1 provide the parts outside the CDR3, is NAGVMQNPRHLVRRRGQEARLRCSPMKGHSHVYWYRQLPEEGLKFMVYLQKENIIDESGMPKERFSAEFPKEGPSILRIQQVVRGDSAAYFCASSPPPGGNEQFFGPGTRLTVL.

There are many counts of this clonotype. V gene TRBV4-1 combines with J gene TRBJ2-1; D unresolved. Trimming pared 1 base from V and 0 bases from J, leaving 13 bases between. The CDR3 totals 17 residues. Per germline, CDR1 MGHRA and CDR2 YSYEKL. The CDR3 coding sequence is TGCGCCAGCAGCCAAGGAGAACCGTTCAGCTCCTACAATGAGCAGTTCTTC. Its protein product is CASSQGEPFSSYNEQFF.

The table lists this clonotype with many counts. V usage is TRBV6-1 and J usage is TRBJ2-2; perhaps TRBD1 as D (6 bases). Germline V lookup: CDR1 MNHNS, CDR2 SASEGT. V was clipped by 9 bases and J by 2 bases, with 13 bases between them. CDR3 length equals 14 residues. The CDR3 is CASSWGHNTGELFF. CDR3 nucleotide sequence: TGTGCCAGTTCGTGGGGGCATAACACCGGGGAGCTGTTTTTT.

This clonotype was observed at least ten times. This rearrangement joins TRBV9 to TRBJ2-5; 7 bases agree with TRBD2. The junction had 11 bases not matched to a gene; V was cut back by 2 bases and J by 7 bases. CDR3 length equals 15 residues. Looked up from germline, CDR1 is SGDLS and CDR2 is YYNGEE. CDR3 in DNA: TGTGCCAGCAGCGTTAGCGGGCATGATCCTGGGACCCAGTACTTC. Translated, it gives CASSVSGHDPGTQYF.

This clonotype counts as medium-sized. The gene calls are TRBV19 and TRBJ1-1; D gene unclear. The V end was cut by 5 bases, the J end by 1 base, with 11 bases between. CDR3 length equals 14 residues. CDR1 LNHDA and CDR2 SQIVND come from the germline V gene (reference sequence). As DNA, the CDR3 is TGTGCCAGTAGTCCGATCCGGGGGAACACTGAAGCTTTCTTT. It is translated as CASSPIRGNTEAFF.

This clonotype occurred many times. This chain uses TRBV7-8 with TRBJ2-1; no firm D call. The V end lost 5 bases, the J end lost 4 bases, and 6 bases lay between the germline ends. The CDR3 runs 12 residues. Germline V gene data show CDR1 as SGHVS and CDR2 as FQNEAQ. CDR3 amino acids: CASSPAYNEQFF. CDR3 nucleotides: TGTGCCAGCAGCCCTGCATACAATGAGCAGTTCTTC.

This chain connects TRBV7-9 to TRBJ2-6; D call uncertain. The CDR3 is 15 amino acids. From germline, CDR1 is SEHNR and CDR2 FQNEAQ (reference sequence). Deletions cut 5 bases from V and 0 bases from J, with 8 bases between. The CDR3 bases are TGTGCCAGCAGCACCCAGGTCTCTGGGGCCAACGTCCTGACTTTC. It specifies CASSTQVSGANVLTF.

This clonotype was counted at least ten times. The chain uses TRBV19 and TRBJ2-1, with 12 bases aligning to TRBD2. V dropped 3 bases and J dropped 7; count of bases not matched to a gene: 4. Germline V gene lookup returns CDR1 LNHDA and CDR2 SQIVND (reference sequence). The CDR3 contains 15 residues. The CDR3 DNA follows: TGTGCCAGTAGTATGGGGACTAGCGGGCGGAATGAGCAGTTCTTC. This encodes CASSMGTSGRNEQFF.

This clonotype has a count of ten or more. V usage is TRBV14 and J usage is TRBJ2-7; D tentatively fits TRBD1 or TRBD2 (5 bases each). CDR1 is SGHDN, CDR2 FVKESK, per germline. The V end lost 6 bases, the J end lost 2 bases, and 29 bases lay between the germline ends. The CDR3 spans 19 residues. This CDR3 reads CASRLKPKPGPLSAYEQYF. CDR3 DNA: TGTGCCAGCAGACTTAAACCTAAACCGGGACCCTTAAGTGCCTACGAGCAGTACTTC.